Sequencing of this T cell receptor (beta chain) was carried out in a study of shared T cell receptors in the human thymus. This CDR3 comprises 16 residues. Germline V lookup: CDR1 LGHNT, CDR2 FRNRAP. V gave up 3 bases and J gave up 2 bases, with 15 bases separating them. Libraries were prepared by immunoSEQ multiplex PCR; TCRdb keeps only in-frame clonotypes and omits some of them. The table shows hundreds of thousands of clones, with roughly 90% occurring only once. The same sample was also used in a study of human thymus T cells. As reported in that work: Obtained as resections during corrective heart surgery, the thymus tissue was then studied. The authors found apparently biased V and J gene usage in thymic and blood repertoires.

Sequenced: thymocytes. The chain is built from TRBV12-5 and TRBJ2-3; a possible D gene is TRBD1 (7 bases). The clonotype originates from a boy under two years old with a congenital heart defect. In nucleotides, the CDR3 is TGTGCTAGTGGTTTTGAGGAGGGGGCTCTCACAGATACGCAGTATTTT. Its protein is CASGFEEGALTDTQYF.